Below are 24 T cell receptor beta chains sequenced from a single sample in a study of T cell responses to AZD1222 COVID-19 vaccine. Data came from immunoSEQ multiplex PCR; TCRdb stores just in-frame clones and leaves some out. The table lists tens of thousands of clones, around nine tenths of them singletons. The material sequenced was peripheral blood, taken 28 days after the second dose of the MenACWY control vaccine. These receptors were taken from an adult who received the MenACWY meningococcal vaccine as a control.

The chain joins TRBV4-3 to TRBJ1-2; perhaps TRBD1 as D (6 bases). V was pared by 1 base and J by 10 bases, with 19 bases between. Germline lookup yields CDR1 LGHNA and CDR2 YSLEER. The CDR3 sequence is 15 residues long. DNA of the CDR3: TGCGCCAGCAGCCAAGGGCAGGGGTCGGAAAATGTCTACACCTTC. Protein: CASSQGQGSENVYTF.

The rearrangement uses TRBV21-1 and TRBJ2-1; the table's D call, TRBD2, has no DNA check behind it. TRBV21-1 is deemed a pseudogene. The CDR3 extends over 14 amino acids. The CDR3 loop is CASSKNLPGNEQFF. The CDR3 nucleotides are TGTGCCAGCAGCAAAAATCTCCCGGGGAATGAGCAGTTCTTC.

V and J are TRBV9 and TRBJ2-7, with 11 bases fitting TRBD1. Germline lookup yields CDR1 SGDLS and CDR2 YYNGEE. CDR3 length: 14 amino acids. The V segment lost 3 bases and the J segment 2 bases; nucleotides outside the gene matches: 1. The CDR3 loop reads CASSEGQGAYEQYF. CDR3 nucleotides: TGTGCCAGCAGCGAGGGACAGGGGGCCTACGAGCAGTACTTC.

The chain is built from TRBV9 and TRBJ1-2; no definite D call. CDR1 SGDLS and CDR2 YYNGEE come from the germline V gene. V lost 7 bases to trimming and J lost 6 bases, with 13 bases between them. This CDR3 is 12 amino acids long. The CDR3 DNA reads as TGTGCCAGCGAAGAGGTGATGGATGGCTACACCTTC. This gives the protein CASEEVMDGYTF.

This chain links TRBV5-4 with TRBJ1-5; D possibly corresponds to TRBD1 (6 bases). The length of the CDR3 is 13 residues. The germline V gene has CDR1 SGHNT and CDR2 YYREEE (reference sequence). The V end was cut by 3 bases, the J end by 7 bases, with 11 bases between. CDR3 bases: TGTGCCAGCAGCTCTCAGGGGAACCAGCCCCAGCATTTT. Protein product: CASSSQGNQPQHF.

Worth noting for this clone: Additional DNA sequences in this sample encode the identical CDR3. V and J are TRBV28 and TRBJ1-2; the D gene is possibly TRBD1 (5 bases). The CDR3 is made up of 12 amino acids. Germline values: CDR1 MDHEN, CDR2 SYDVKM. Between the trimmed V and J ends, which lost 3 bases and 4 bases, there was a span of 6 bases. CDR3 coding DNA: TGTGCCAGCAGTTTGGGGGGCTATGGCTACACCTTC. Amino acid sequence: CASSLGGYGYTF.

The V and J genes are TRBV28 and TRBJ1-2; D gene uncertain. This CDR3 has 13 residues. Between the trimmed V and J ends, which lost 6 bases and 2 bases, there was a span of 10 bases. Per germline, CDR1 MDHEN and CDR2 SYDVKM. CDR3 sequence: CASSPGRNYGYTF. The DNA for the CDR3 is TGTGCCAGCAGCCCTGGCAGAAACTATGGCTACACCTTC.

V and J are TRBV3-1 (or the pseudogene TRBV3-2) and TRBJ2-1, with TRBD2 as a possible D gene (5 bases). Germline V gives CDR1 LGHDT, CDR2 YNNKEL (reference sequence). The CDR3 loop spans 12 amino acids. V lost 5 bases to trimming and J lost 8 bases, with 10 bases between them. The CDR3 DNA is TGTGCCAGCAGCTTACTAGTTGATGAGCAGTTCTTC. Translated: CASSLLVDEQFF.

This clone came up a few times. This chain links TRBV19 with TRBJ1-5; D is perhaps TRBD1 (5 bases). The CDR3 is 16 residues long. V was shortened by 10 bases and J by 7 bases, with 26 bases between the two germline ends. The germline V gene has CDR1 LNHDA and CDR2 SQIVND (reference sequence). CDR3 nucleotides: TGTGCCACCGCCCGTCAGGGCATAGGGGCTAGGCAGCCCCAGCATTTT. It specifies CATARQGIGARQPQHF.

The V gene is TRBV21-1, the J gene TRBJ1-5; TRBD1, the table's D call, lacks a check against the DNA. TRBV21-1 is classified as a pseudogene. The CDR3 has 15 residues. CDR3: CASSLERGNNQPQHF. DNA for the CDR3: TGTGCCAGCAGCCTCGAGAGGGGGAACAATCAGCCCCAGCATTTT.

This clone showed up just once. V is TRBV7-8 and J is TRBJ2-1; TRBD2 aligns across 9 bases. The germline gives CDR1 SGHVS, CDR2 FQNEAQ. Trimming took 2 bases from V and 2 from J; bases not matched to a gene: 13. This CDR3 is built from 19 residues. The CDR3 protein is CASSLYTGTLAGTYNEQFF. The CDR3 region has the DNA TGTGCCAGCAGCTTATATACAGGGACCCTAGCGGGAACCTACAATGAGCAGTTCTTC.

By sample share, this clone is medium-sized. V and J are TRBV2 and TRBJ2-1; D unclear. Trimming cost V 8 bases and J 2 bases, with 13 bases left between them. The CDR3 covers 14 residues. Germline values: CDR1 SNHLY, CDR2 FYNNEI. CDR3 coding DNA: TGTGCCAGCGAGTTGGATAGTCCCTACAATGAGCAGTTCTTC. It codes for CASELDSPYNEQFF.

The V and J genes are TRBV19 and TRBJ1-4; perhaps TRBD1 as D (6 bases). The V end was cut by 6 bases, the J end by 0 bases, with 11 bases between. The CDR3 extends over 15 amino acids. The germline gives CDR1 LNHDA, CDR2 SQIVND (reference sequence). The CDR3 loop reads CASRTGDATNEKLFF. The CDR3 DNA sequence: TGTGCCAGTAGGACAGGTGATGCAACTAATGAAAAACTGTTTTTT.

V gene TRBV2 combines with J gene TRBJ2-7, with no clear D. Germline loops: CDR1 SNHLY, CDR2 FYNNEI. The CDR3 runs to 14 residues. Trimming left V 8 bases short and J 3 bases short, with 17 bases between. CDR3 in DNA: TGTGCCAGCCTCGGCATTCAAAGGGACTACGAGCAGTACTTC. Its protein product is CASLGIQRDYEQYF.

This chain uses TRBV7-2 with TRBJ2-7; TRBD1 or TRBD2 may be the D gene (5 bases each). Germline V gene data show CDR1 as SGHTA and CDR2 as FQGNSA. This CDR3 contains 16 residues. Trimming removed 3 bases from V and 5 bases from J, with 20 bases in between. CDR3 nucleotide sequence: TGTGCCAGCAGCTTCCCGGGGCCCCTAGGGAGCAACGAGCAGTACTTC. Its protein is CASSFPGPLGSNEQYF. Full variable domain (missing parts from reference TRBV7-2 and TRBJ2-7): GAGVSQSPSNKVTEKGKDVELRCDPISGHTALYWYRQSLGQGLEFLIYFQGNSAPDKSGLPSDRFSAERTGGSVSTLTIQRTQQEDSAVYLCASSFPGPLGSNEQYFGPGTRLTVT.

The chain links TRBV19 to TRBJ1-1; D is possibly TRBD1 (5 bases). CDR1 and CDR2 (germline): LNHDA, SQIVND (reference sequence). Trimming pared 6 bases from V and 5 bases from J, leaving 13 bases between. The CDR3 contains 13 residues. In DNA form, the CDR3 reads TGTGCCAGTAGAGTGGGGCTATATACTGAAGCTTTCTTT. This encodes CASRVGLYTEAFF. The full variable domain, its missing parts supplied by reference TRBV19 and TRBJ1-1, is DGGITQSPKYLFRKEGQNVTLSCEQNLNHDAMYWYRQDPGQGLRLIYYSQIVNDFQKGDIAEGYSVSREKKESFPLTVTSAQKNPTAFYLCASRVGLYTEAFFGQGTRLTVV.

This chain joins TRBV28 and TRBJ1-4; the D is unclear. In germline, CDR1 is MDHEN, CDR2 SYDVKM. Trimming cost V 4 bases and J 7 bases, with 7 bases left between them. The CDR3 covers 12 residues. The DNA of the CDR3 is TGTGCCAGCAGTTCCCGGGGTGAAAAACTGTTTTTT. Its protein product is CASSSRGEKLFF.

V usage is TRBV6-5 and J usage is TRBJ1-5; D remains ambiguous. The germline CDR1 and CDR2 sequences are MNHEY and SVGAGI. The CDR3 sequence is 13 residues long. Deletions cut 10 bases from V and 3 bases from J, with 13 bases between. The CDR3 DNA sequence: TGTGCCACCGGGAATGAATACAATCAGCCCCAGCATTTT. It is translated as CATGNEYNQPQHF.

The chain uses TRBV5-1 and TRBJ1-1; D remains ambiguous. Deletions cut 2 bases from V and 3 bases from J, with 5 bases between. This CDR3 region has 12 residues. In germline, CDR1 is SGHRS, CDR2 YFSETQ. The CDR3 spells CASSFRDTEAFF. The CDR3 DNA sequence: TGCGCCAGCAGCTTCCGGGACACTGAAGCTTTCTTT.

This sequence joins TRBV6-1 and TRBJ1-5; no reliable D call. Germline CDR1 reads MNHNS; CDR2 reads SASEGT. The CDR3 is 14 amino acids. Trimming pared 3 bases from V and 0 bases from J, leaving 6 bases between. The CDR3 loop is CASSEASSNQPQHF. Here the CDR3 DNA reads TGTGCCAGCAGTGAGGCAAGTAGCAATCAGCCCCAGCATTTT.

This clone was seen a single time. The chain joins TRBV7-2 to TRBJ1-4; D gene uncertain. The V gene lost 0 bases and the J gene lost 7 bases, with 9 bases spanning the gap. Germline CDR1 and CDR2: SGHTA and FQGNSA. CDR3 length equals 14 residues. The CDR3 nucleotides are TGTGCCAGCAGCTTAGCGCAGTCTAGTGAAAAACTGTTTTTT. This sequence encodes CASSLAQSSEKLFF.

The chain is built from TRBV4-1 and TRBJ2-3; D not resolved. The CDR3 is made up of 15 amino acids. Trimming left V 1 base short and J 2 bases short, with 10 bases between. Germline V gene data show CDR1 as MGHRA and CDR2 as YSYEKL. The CDR3 region is CASSQASRFTDTQYF. CDR3 DNA sequence: TGCGCCAGCAGCCAAGCTTCGCGGTTCACAGATACGCAGTATTTT.

The CDR3 nucleotides read TGTGCCAGCAGTGAATACGGGACTCCCATCGAGCAGTACTTC. This gives the protein CASSEYGTPIEQYF. J is TRBJ2-7 and V is TRBV6-4; possibly TRBD2 for D (6 bases). CDR1 and CDR2 from the germline V gene are MRHNA and SNTAGT. The CDR3 length is 14 residues. V was trimmed by 3 bases and J by 6 bases, leaving 15 bases between them.

This chain uses TRBV6-5 with TRBJ1-2; D is perhaps TRBD1 (6 bases). V was shortened by 11 bases and J by 3 bases, with 16 bases between the two germline ends. CDR1 and CDR2 (germline): MNHEY, SVGAGI. There are 13 residues in the CDR3. The CDR3 sequence: CARDRGGDYGYTF. The DNA of the CDR3 is TGTGCCCGAGATAGGGGGGGGGACTATGGCTACACCTTC.